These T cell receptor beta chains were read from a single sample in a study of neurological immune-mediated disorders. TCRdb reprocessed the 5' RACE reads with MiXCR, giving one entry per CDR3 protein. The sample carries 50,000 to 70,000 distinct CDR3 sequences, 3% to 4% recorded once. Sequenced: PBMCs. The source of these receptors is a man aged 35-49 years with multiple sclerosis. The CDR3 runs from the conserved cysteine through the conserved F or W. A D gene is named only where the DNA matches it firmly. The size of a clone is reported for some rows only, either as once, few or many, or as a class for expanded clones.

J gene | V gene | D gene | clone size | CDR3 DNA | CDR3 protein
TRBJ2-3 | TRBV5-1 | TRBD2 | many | TGCGCCAGCAGCTTAAGTGGGCTAGCGGGAATGGATACGCAGTATTTT | CASSLSGLAGMDTQYF
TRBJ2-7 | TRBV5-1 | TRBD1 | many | TGCGCCAGCAGCTTGGGGACCGGGACAGGGTCCTACGAGCAGTACTTC | CASSLGTGTGSYEQYF
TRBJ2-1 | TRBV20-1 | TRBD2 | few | TGCAGTGCTAGAGGGACTAGCGGGGGCGTCAATGAGCAGTTCTTC | CSARGTSGGVNEQFF
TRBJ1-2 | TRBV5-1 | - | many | TGCGCCAGCAGCTTGGCCGGGGAGGCGCGAACTGGCTACACCTTC | CASSLAGEARTGYTF
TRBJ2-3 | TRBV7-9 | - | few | TGTGCCAGCAGCCCTGGGCTACTAAGCACAGATACGCAGTATTTT | CASSPGLLSTDTQYF
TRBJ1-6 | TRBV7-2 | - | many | TGTGCCAGCAGCTTACGAAGGTGGAACGGGAACTCCTATAATTCACCCCTCCACTTT | CASSLRRWNGNSYNSPLHF
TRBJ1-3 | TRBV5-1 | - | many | TGCGCCAGCAGCTTGGAGGCGAGCTCTGGAAACACCATATATTTT | CASSLEASSGNTIYF
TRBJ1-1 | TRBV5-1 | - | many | TGCGCCAGCAGCCGGGCAGCGGGGAACACTGAAGCTTTCTTT | CASSRAAGNTEAFF
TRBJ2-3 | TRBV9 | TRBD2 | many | TGTGCCAGCAGACGACTAGCGGGGGATGAAGATACGCAGTATTTT | CASRRLAGDEDTQYF
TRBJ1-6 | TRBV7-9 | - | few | TGTGCCAGCAGCCAAGGGGAGGGATCCTATAATTCACCCCTCCACTTT | CASSQGEGSYNSPLHF
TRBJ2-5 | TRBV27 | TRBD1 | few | TGTGCCAGCAGTTTGGGACAGGGGATGACAGAGACCCAGTACTTC | CASSLGQGMTETQYF
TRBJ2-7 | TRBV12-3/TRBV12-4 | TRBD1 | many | TGTGCCAGCAGTTTTACGACAGGGGGTAACTACGAGCAGTACTTC | CASSFTTGGNYEQYF
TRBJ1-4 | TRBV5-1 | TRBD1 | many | TGCGCCAGCAGCCCAGGACAGGCTGAAAAACTGTTTTTT | CASSPGQAEKLFF
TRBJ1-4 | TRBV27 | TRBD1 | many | TGTGCCAGCGGTAAACAGGGGGCGGCTAATGAAAAACTGTTTTTT | CASGKQGAANEKLFF
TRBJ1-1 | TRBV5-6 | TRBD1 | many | TGTGCCAGCAGCTTGGATCCAGGGGGCATTAATGAAGCTTTCTTT | CASSLDPGGINEAFF
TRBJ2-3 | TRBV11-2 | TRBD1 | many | TGTGCCAGCAGCTTAGACCAGGGGGCAGATACGCAGTATTTT | CASSLDQGADTQYF
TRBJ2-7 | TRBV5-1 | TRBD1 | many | TGCGCCAGTAAGGGGACAGCTCTGTCCTACGAGCAGTACTTC | CASKGTALSYEQYF
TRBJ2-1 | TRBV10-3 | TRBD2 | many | TGTGCCATCAGTGAGTCACTAGCGGGAGGGCCAAGGTACAATGAGCAGTTCTTC | CAISESLAGGPRYNEQFF
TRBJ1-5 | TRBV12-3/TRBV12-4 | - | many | TGTGCCAGCAGTGGTAGCAATCAGCCCCAGCATTTT | CASSGSNQPQHF
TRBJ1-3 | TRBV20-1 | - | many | TGCAGTGCTACCCCTCCCTATGGGGACATAAGCTCTGGAAACACCATATATTTT | CSATPPYGDISSGNTIYF
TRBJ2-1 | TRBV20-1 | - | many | TGCAGTGCTAGAGCGCGGGGCGGGAACTCCTACAATGAGCAGTTCTTC | CSARARGGNSYNEQFF
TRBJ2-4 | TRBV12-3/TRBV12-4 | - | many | TGTGCCAGCAGCCCCAGGGGGACTCACAAAAACATTCAGTACTTC | CASSPRGTHKNIQYF
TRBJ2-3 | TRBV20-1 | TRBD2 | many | TGCAGTGCTAGGGGGGGGGTAGCCACAGATACGCAGTATTTT | CSARGGVATDTQYF
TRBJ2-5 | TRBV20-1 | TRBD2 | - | TGCAGTGCTAGAGGCTCCGCGGGGGGGCGGGAGACCCAGTACTTC | CSARGSAGGRETQYF
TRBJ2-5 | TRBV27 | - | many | TGTGCCAGCAGTTTTTGGGCTCAAGAGACCCAGTACTTC | CASSFWAQETQYF
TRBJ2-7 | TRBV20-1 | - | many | TGCAGTGCCCACTCCGGGGGGCTCAACGAGCAGTACTTC | CSAHSGGLNEQYF
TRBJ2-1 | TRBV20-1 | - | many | TGCAGTGCTAGAGAGCGCCTCAATGAGCAGTTCTTC | CSARERLNEQFF
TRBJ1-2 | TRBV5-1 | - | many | TGCGCCAGCAGCTTGGCCGTGGCGAGCGGATATGGCTACACCTTC | CASSLAVASGYGYTF
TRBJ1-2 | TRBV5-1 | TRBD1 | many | TGCGCCAGCAGCCCGACCGCATTGACAGGGACCTATGGCTACACCTTC | CASSPTALTGTYGYTF
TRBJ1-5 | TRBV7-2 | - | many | TGTGCCAGCAACGTCGGGGACCCGGGCAATCAGCCCCAGCATTTT | CASNVGDPGNQPQHF
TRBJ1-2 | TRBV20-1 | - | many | TGCAGTGCCCGCCGGCAGGGAGACTATGGCTACACCTTC | CSARRQGDYGYTF
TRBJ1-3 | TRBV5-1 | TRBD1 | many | TGCGCCAGCAGCCCCGGGACAGCTGGAAACACCATATATTTT | CASSPGTAGNTIYF
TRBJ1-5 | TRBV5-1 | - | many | TGCGCCAGCAGAGAGGGAACCAATCAGCCCCAGCATTTT | CASREGTNQPQHF
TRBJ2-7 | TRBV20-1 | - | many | TGCAGTGCTAGAGGACAGAAGGCCTACGAGCAGTACTTC | CSARGQKAYEQYF
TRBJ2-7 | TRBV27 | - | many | TGTGCCAGCAGTCCTCTAACGGAGATGAGGGGTGAGCAGTACTTC | CASSPLTEMRGEQYF
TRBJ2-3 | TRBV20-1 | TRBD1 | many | TGCAGTGCTACCCGACAGGGGGTTGATACGCAGTATTTT | CSATRQGVDTQYF
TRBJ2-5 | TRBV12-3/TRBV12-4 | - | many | TGTGCCAGCACCCACTCCGAACAAGAGACCCAGTACTTC | CASTHSEQETQYF
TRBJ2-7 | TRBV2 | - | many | TGTGCCAGCAGGACTACACAGGGAACCTACGAGCAGTACTTC | CASRTTQGTYEQYF
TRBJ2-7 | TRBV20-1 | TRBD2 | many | TGCAGTGCAACTCTAGCGGGGGTTTCCTACGAGCAGTACTTC | CSATLAGVSYEQYF
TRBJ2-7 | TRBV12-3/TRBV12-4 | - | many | TGTGCCAGCAGTTCTCTACTAGCAGGAATTTACGAGCAGTACTTC | CASSSLLAGIYEQYF
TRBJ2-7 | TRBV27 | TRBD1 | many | TGTGCCAGCAGTCCCCGACAGGGGTCCTACGAGCAGTACTTC | CASSPRQGSYEQYF
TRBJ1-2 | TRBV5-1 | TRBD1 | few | TGCGCCAGCAGCCACGCACCGGGACAGACTTTAGCTAACTATGGCTACACCTTC | CASSHAPGQTLANYGYTF
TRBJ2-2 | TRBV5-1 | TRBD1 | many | TGCGCCAGCAGCGTGGGACAGGTTAACGGGGAGCTGTTTTTT | CASSVGQVNGELFF